Each of the 32 T cell receptor beta chains below was sequenced from the same sample in a study of human thymus T cells. Resections from corrective heart surgery supplied the thymus tissue. Measured with immunoSEQ multiplex PCR; TCRdb has only the in-frame clones, and not every one. The data show about 78,000 clones, just over 95% seen once. Material: thymus tissue. The source is a boy in the first two years of life with a congenital heart defect but otherwise immunologically healthy.

The chain carries TRBV6-5 and TRBJ2-6; D remains ambiguous. The V end lost 5 bases, the J end lost 1 base, and 6 bases lay between the germline ends. Per the germline V gene, CDR1 is MNHEY and CDR2 is SVGAGI. There are 14 residues in the CDR3. DNA for the CDR3: TGTGCCAGCAGTACCGTTTCTGGGGCCAACGTCCTGACTTTC. As protein: CASSTVSGANVLTF.

The chain recombines TRBV21-1 with TRBJ2-7; TRBD2 is the table's D call, not checked against the DNA. TRBV21-1 is a known pseudogene. CDR3 length: 14 amino acids. CDR3 DNA: TGTGCCAGCATTCCGGGACTAGAAAAGCGCGAGCAGTACTTC. Residues: CASIPGLEKREQYF.

This chain joins TRBV27 and TRBJ2-5; 12 bases agree with TRBD2. Germline V gene lookup returns CDR1 MNHEY and CDR2 SMNVEV (reference sequence). The CDR3 loop spans 18 amino acids. Trimming cost V 3 bases and J 5 bases; bases outside gene matches: 13. The CDR3 DNA follows: TGTGCCAGCAGTTTGCACCCCCCGACTAGCGGGAGAGGGGAGACCCAGTACTTC. Protein product: CASSLHPPTSGRGETQYF.

V is TRBV6-1 and J is TRBJ2-7; 7 bases align to TRBD1. Germline V lookup: CDR1 MNHNS, CDR2 SASEGT. The J segment lost 0 bases and the V segment lost 7 bases, leaving 6 bases of the junction unmatched. There are 14 residues in the CDR3. The CDR3 DNA follows: TGTGCCAGCATTTGGGGACAGTTCTCCTACGAGCAGTACTTC. It yields the protein CASIWGQFSYEQYF.

This rearrangement joins TRBV9 to TRBJ2-6; D is ambiguous. The CDR3 sequence is 20 residues long. Germline values: CDR1 SGDLS, CDR2 YYNGEE. V shed 0 bases and J shed 0 bases, with 19 bases lying between them. In nucleotides, the CDR3 is TGTGCCAGCAGCGTAGACGGTGCGGCAGTTCAGTTCTCTGGGGCCAACGTCCTGACTTTC. Its translation is CASSVDGAAVQFSGANVLTF.

The sample holds one count of this clone. This sequence joins TRBV7-5 and TRBJ2-7; the table's D call, TRBD1, was not checked against the DNA. TRBV7-5 is annotated as a pseudogene. The CDR3 consists of 15 residues. As DNA, the CDR3 is TGTGCCAGAAGCCTCAGGGGGCTTCGGTGTGGCGAGCAGTACTTC. Translated: CARSLRGLRCGEQYF.

The V call is TRBV5-1, the J call TRBJ2-7, with D perhaps matching TRBD1 or TRBD2 (6 bases each). Per germline, CDR1 SGHRS and CDR2 YFSETQ. The V gene lost 4 bases and the J gene lost 0 bases, with 14 bases spanning the gap. The CDR3 sequence is 15 residues long. The DNA of the CDR3 is TGCGCCAGCAGCACTTACGGGGGCAGCTCCTACGAGCAGTACTTC. Translating gives CASSTYGGSSYEQYF.

This clone appeared a single time. CDR3 nucleotides: TGTGCCAGCAGCCCCCCGGTCGGAGCTGTTGGTACGCAGTATTTT. Protein sequence: CASSPPVGAVGTQYF. This chain connects TRBV11-2 to TRBJ2-3; D not resolved. V was cut by 5 bases and J by 8 bases, with 20 bases left in between. The CDR3 is made up of 15 amino acids. Germline V gene data show CDR1 as SGHAT and CDR2 as FQNNGV.

This clone was recorded once. This rearrangement joins TRBV10-1 to TRBJ2-1; TRBD2 matches 12 bases. The CDR3 is 20 residues long. The J segment lost 1 base and the V segment lost 0 bases, leaving 10 bases of the junction unmatched. Germline CDR1 is WNHNN and CDR2 is SYGVQD (reference sequence). The CDR3 region is CASSESRGTSGRPSYNEQFF. CDR3 sequence (DNA): TGCGCCAGCAGTGAGTCCCGCGGGACTAGCGGGCGACCTTCCTACAATGAGCAGTTCTTC.

This chain joins TRBV5-6 and TRBJ1-2; TRBD1 agrees at 8 bases. The CDR3 is 15 residues long. Germline V gene data show CDR1 as SGHDT and CDR2 as YYEEEE. The V segment lost 1 base and the J segment 5 bases; nucleotides outside the gene matches: 7. CDR3 nucleotide sequence: TGTGCCAGCAGCTTGCAGGGGGCGAAGGGGTATGGCTACACCTTC. Protein sequence: CASSLQGAKGYGYTF.

This clone was counted between two and nine times. This rearrangement joins TRBV19 to TRBJ1-1; no definite D call. The CDR3 consists of 15 residues. Germline CDR1 reads LNHDA; CDR2 reads SQIVND (reference sequence). The V end was cut by 6 bases, the J end by 0 bases, with 14 bases between. The DNA for the CDR3 is TGTGCCAGTAGGTATCTCCCAAATATGAACACTGAAGCTTTCTTT. Its protein product is CASRYLPNMNTEAFF.

J is TRBJ2-3 and V is TRBV29-1; tentatively, D is TRBD2 (6 bases). The germline CDR1 and CDR2 sequences are SQVTM and ANQGSEA. This CDR3 has 14 amino acids. Trimming took off 3 bases at V and 1 base at J, with 11 bases between the two ends. CDR3 DNA: TGCAGCGTTGAGCGATCTAGCGGCACAGATACGCAGTATTTT. It yields the protein CSVERSSGTDTQYF.

This chain connects TRBV29-1 to TRBJ1-2; 9 bases align to TRBD1. CDR3 length equals 14 residues. V was pared by 7 bases and J by 7 bases, with 13 bases of the junction left unmatched. Per germline, CDR1 SQVTM and CDR2 ANQGSEA. The CDR3 DNA reads TGCAGCGCCTACGACAGGGGGAAAAAGGGTGGCTACACCTTC. Encoded protein: CSAYDRGKKGGYTF.

This sequence joins TRBV5-6 and TRBJ2-7; 8 nucleotides line up with TRBD1. CDR3 length: 15 residues. The junction had 6 bases not matched to a gene; V was cut back by 0 bases and J by 4 bases. Per the germline V gene, CDR1 is SGHDT and CDR2 is YYEEEE. CDR3 DNA sequence: TGTGCCAGCAGCTTGGTAGGACAGGGAAGGTACGAGCAGTACTTC. Its protein product is CASSLVGQGRYEQYF.

The V and J genes are TRBV4-1 and TRBJ2-5, with D possibly TRBD1 on 5 matching bases. The CDR3 spans 16 residues. V was pared by 0 bases and J by 5 bases, with 16 bases between. Per germline, CDR1 MGHRA and CDR2 YSYEKL. The CDR3, as DNA: TGCGCCAGCAGCCAAGAAGGGGCCTATAGGTTTGAGACCCAGTACTTC. Translation: CASSQEGAYRFETQYF.

This chain links TRBV5-5 with TRBJ2-2; tentatively, D is TRBD1 (6 bases). Germline V lookup: CDR1 SGHKS, CDR2 YYEKEE (reference sequence). Between the trimmed V and J ends, which lost 4 bases and 6 bases, there was a span of 22 bases. The CDR3 has 17 residues. CDR3 amino acids: CASSRGSPKGRPGELFF. The CDR3 coding sequence is TGTGCCAGCAGCAGGGGGTCCCCAAAAGGGCGGCCCGGGGAGCTGTTTTTT.

CDR3 in DNA: TGTGCCAGCATACAGGGGGCGAACACTGAAGCTTTCTTT. This sequence encodes CASIQGANTEAFF. V is TRBV19 and J is TRBJ1-1; 9 bases agree with TRBD1. CDR3 length: 13 residues. J was trimmed by 1 base and V by 9 bases; bases with no gene match: 3. CDR1 is LNHDA, CDR2 SQIVND, per germline (reference sequence).

J is TRBJ1-3 and V is TRBV19, with D unresolved. Germline loops: CDR1 LNHDA, CDR2 SQIVND (reference sequence). Trimming removed 3 bases from V and 0 bases from J, with 12 bases in between. The CDR3 is 16 residues long. CDR3 sequence reads: CASSIREESSGNTIYF. The CDR3 DNA reads TGTGCCAGTAGTATTCGCGAGGAGAGCTCTGGAAACACCATATATTTT.

The gene calls are TRBV11-2 and TRBJ1-4; 7 bases line up with TRBD1. J lost 7 bases, V lost 4 bases, and 15 bases had no gene match. The CDR3 consists of 17 residues. Germline values: CDR1 SGHAT, CDR2 FQNNGV. In DNA form, the CDR3 reads TGTGCCAGCAGCTCGCCCGCGGGACAGTCCTACGGTGAAAAACTGTTTTTT. Its protein product is CASSSPAGQSYGEKLFF.

CDR3 sequence reads: CASSLASEDGQPQHF. The CDR3 DNA follows: TGTGCCAGCAGCTTGGCCTCGGAGGATGGTCAGCCCCAGCATTTT. The chain uses TRBV5-6 and TRBJ1-5; D gene ambiguous. CDR1 is SGHDT and CDR2 is YYEEEE in the germline V gene. The CDR3 has 15 amino acids. The V end lost 0 bases, the J end lost 6 bases, and 13 bases lay between the germline ends.

This chain connects TRBV5-1 to TRBJ2-7; a possible D gene is TRBD2 (5 bases). The germline V gene encodes CDR1 SGHRS and CDR2 YFSETQ. The CDR3 is 15 amino acids. Trimming left V 4 bases short and J 4 bases short, with 18 bases between. The CDR3 DNA follows: TGCGCCAGCAGCCGACGGACTCTTATGGGATACGAGCAGTACTTC. Translating it yields CASSRRTLMGYEQYF.

The chain recombines TRBV5-4 with TRBJ1-2; 7 bases map to TRBD1. The CDR3 contains 13 residues. The germline gives CDR1 SGHNT, CDR2 YYREEE (reference sequence). V lost 4 bases and J lost 3; bases outside the gene matches: 3. The CDR3 region is CASSTDRDYGYTF. CDR3 sequence (DNA): TGTGCCAGCAGCACCGACAGGGACTATGGCTACACCTTC.

The V call is TRBV14, the J call TRBJ2-7; 12 nucleotides line up with TRBD2. The CDR3 has 17 amino acids. Per the germline V gene, CDR1 is SGHDN and CDR2 is FVKESK. The V and J ends lost 1 base and 2 bases, in that order; junction bases with no gene match: 6. The CDR3 sequence is CASSQGLPSGRAYEQYF. CDR3 DNA sequence: TGTGCCAGCAGCCAAGGGTTACCTAGCGGGAGGGCCTACGAGCAGTACTTC.

This rearrangement joins TRBV5-1 to TRBJ2-1, with TRBD2 identical over 12 bases. Germline V gene lookup returns CDR1 SGHRS and CDR2 YFSETQ. The V gene end was trimmed by 2 bases and the J gene end by 7 bases; junction bases not matched to a gene: 7. This CDR3 contains 16 residues. This chain's CDR3 is CASSFAGTSGPNEQFF. CDR3 bases: TGCGCCAGCAGCTTTGCCGGGACTAGCGGGCCGAATGAGCAGTTCTTC.

CDR3 sequence reads: CASSIMGLGEQFF. The CDR3 coding sequence is TGTGCCAGTAGTATTATGGGATTAGGTGAGCAGTTCTTC. V usage is TRBV19 and J usage is TRBJ2-1; unclear D gene. The V end was cut by 3 bases, the J end by 9 bases, with 12 bases between. The CDR3 is made up of 13 amino acids. CDR1 is LNHDA, CDR2 SQIVND, per germline (reference sequence). Combining the CDR3 with reference TRBV19 and TRBJ2-1 gives the whole variable domain DGGITQSPKYLFRKEGQNVTLSCEQNLNHDAMYWYRQDPGQGLRLIYYSQIVNDFQKGDIAEGYSVSREKKESFPLTVTSAQKNPTAFYLCASSIMGLGEQFFGPGTRLTVL.

This chain joins TRBV4-1 and TRBJ2-7, with D unresolved. V dropped 1 base and J dropped 4 bases, with 20 bases sitting between them. CDR3 length: 17 amino acids. Germline V CDR1 and CDR2: MGHRA, YSYEKL. DNA of the CDR3: TGCGCCAGCAGCCAAGGTGGTTCCCCCACGAAGGGATACGAGCAGTACTTC. Protein: CASSQGGSPTKGYEQYF.

The gene calls are TRBV20-1 and TRBJ2-3; unclear D gene. The length of the CDR3 is 11 residues. CDR1 and CDR2 from the germline V gene are DFQATT and SNEGSKA (reference sequence). V was shortened by 2 bases and J by 6 bases, with 6 bases between the two germline ends. The CDR3 DNA is TGCAGTGCTAGAATGTGGGATACGCAGTATTTT. Amino acid sequence: CSARMWDTQYF.

The chain links TRBV2 to TRBJ2-1; 10 positions agree with TRBD2. The CDR3 has 14 residues. J gave up 2 bases and V 5 bases, and 0 bases lay outside the gene matches. Looked up from germline, CDR1 is SNHLY and CDR2 is FYNNEI. Here the CDR3 reads CASSSGGAYNEQFF. CDR3 DNA sequence: TGTGCCAGCAGTAGCGGGGGGGCCTACAATGAGCAGTTCTTC.

V is TRBV5-6 and J is TRBJ2-1; 7 nucleotides line up with TRBD2. This CDR3 is built from 16 residues. Germline CDR1 reads SGHDT; CDR2 reads YYEEEE. J gave up 3 bases and V 4 bases, and 10 bases lay outside the gene matches. In DNA form, the CDR3 reads TGTGCCAGCAGCCTCGTTGGAGCGGGGATCTACAATGAGCAGTTCTTC. It is translated as CASSLVGAGIYNEQFF.

The V call is TRBV21-1, the J call TRBJ1-2. TRBV21-1 is annotated as a pseudogene. The CDR3 extends over 11 amino acids. CDR3 sequence: CASSKEGGYTF. Here the CDR3 DNA reads TGTGCCAGCAGCAAAGAGGGTGGCTACACCTTC.

This chain links TRBV5-1 with TRBJ2-7, with a tentative D call TRBD2 (6 bases). The CDR3 spans 14 residues. Germline CDR1 reads SGHRS; CDR2 reads YFSETQ. Trimming stripped 3 bases from V and 5 bases from J, with 15 bases between. The CDR3 DNA is TGCGCCAGCAGCTCGGGTGACGGGGGTAACGAGCAGTACTTC. It yields the protein CASSSGDGGNEQYF.

The V call is TRBV27, the J call TRBJ2-7; a weak D match, TRBD2 (6 bases). Germline loops: CDR1 MNHEY, CDR2 SMNVEV (reference sequence). CDR3 length: 15 residues. Trimming cost V 3 bases and J 1 base, with 13 bases left between them. The CDR3: CASSFRAGYSYEQYF. CDR3 DNA sequence: TGTGCCAGCAGTTTTAGAGCGGGCTATTCCTACGAGCAGTACTTC.